One sample yielded the 6 T cell receptor beta chains listed below, sequenced in a study of lymphopenia after photon versus proton radiotherapy. Method: immunoSEQ multiplex PCR; TCRdb's copy keeps in-frame clones and lacks some. The data contain roughly 67,000 clones, approximately 91% of them singletons. Sequencing was performed on peripheral blood, taken from a patient treated with photon-based radiotherapy. These receptors all stem from a woman in her 70s with pancreatic cancer.

V and J are TRBV29-1 and TRBJ2-3, with D perhaps TRBD2 (6 bases). Looked up from germline, CDR1 is SQVTM and CDR2 is ANQGSEA. V lost 2 bases and J 0 bases, leaving 12 bases between the germline ends. The CDR3 consists of 15 residues. DNA of the CDR3: TGCAGCGTTGAAAGTACGGGAGTGAGCACAGATACGCAGTATTTT. Its translation is CSVESTGVSTDTQYF.

J is TRBJ2-5 and V is TRBV2; D is unclear. V dropped 6 bases and J dropped 0 bases, with 14 bases sitting between them. The length of the CDR3 is 15 residues. Germline CDR1 reads SNHLY; CDR2 reads FYNNEI. The CDR3 DNA follows: TGTGCCAGCAGCAGCATTCTCTCGTACCAAGAGACCCAGTACTTC. It specifies CASSSILSYQETQYF. Combining the CDR3 with reference TRBV2 and TRBJ2-5 gives the whole variable domain EPEVTQTPSHQVTQMGQEVILRCVPISNHLYFYWYRQILGQKVEFLVSFYNNEISEKSEIFDDQFSVERPDGSNFTLKIRSTKLEDSAMYFCASSSILSYQETQYFGPGTRLLVL.

This clone is judged medium-sized. The chain links TRBV7-2 to TRBJ1-1; possibly TRBD1 for D (6 bases). V was clipped by 1 base and J by 3 bases, with 15 bases between them. The CDR3 extends over 16 amino acids. The V gene's germline CDR1 is SGHTA and CDR2 FQGNSA. CDR3 bases: TGTGCCAGCAGCTTAGTTTTGGGGGCAGGGCACACTGAAGCTTTCTTT. This encodes CASSLVLGAGHTEAFF.

V gene TRBV19 combines with J gene TRBJ2-6; D is ambiguous. This CDR3 comprises 12 residues. In germline, CDR1 is LNHDA, CDR2 SQIVND (reference sequence). V dropped 5 bases and J dropped 4 bases, with 3 bases sitting between them. Here the CDR3 DNA reads TGTGCCAGTAGTCTCGGGGCCAACGTCCTGACTTTC. Amino acids: CASSLGANVLTF.

The chain links TRBV19 to TRBJ2-7; either TRBD1 or TRBD2 may supply D (5 bases each). The CDR3 consists of 12 residues. Germline CDR1 is LNHDA and CDR2 is SQIVND (reference sequence). The germline V and J ends were trimmed by 8 bases and 2 bases, with 10 bases remaining between them. The CDR3 loop reads CASAGAPYEQYF. CDR3 nucleotides: TGTGCCAGTGCCGGGGCCCCCTACGAGCAGTACTTC.

This chain links TRBV7-6 with TRBJ2-1; 13 positions match TRBD2. The CDR3 contains 18 residues. Looked up from germline, CDR1 is SGHVS and CDR2 is FNYEAQ. J lost 0 bases, V lost 3 bases, and 5 bases had no gene match. CDR3 sequence (DNA): TGTGCCAGCAGCTTCCGGACTAGCGGGGGTATCTCCTACAATGAGCAGTTCTTC. This gives the protein CASSFRTSGGISYNEQFF.